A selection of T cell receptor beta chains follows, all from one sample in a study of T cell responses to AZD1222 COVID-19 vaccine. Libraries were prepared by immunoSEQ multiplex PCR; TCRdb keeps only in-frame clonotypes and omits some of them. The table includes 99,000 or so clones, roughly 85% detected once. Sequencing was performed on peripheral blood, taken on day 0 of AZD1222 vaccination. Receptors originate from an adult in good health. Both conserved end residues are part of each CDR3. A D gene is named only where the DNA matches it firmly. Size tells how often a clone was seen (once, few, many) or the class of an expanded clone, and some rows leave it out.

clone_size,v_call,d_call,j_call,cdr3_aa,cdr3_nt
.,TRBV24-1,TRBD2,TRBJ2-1,CATSDLPRRGGSNEQFF,TGTGCCACCAGTGATTTGCCTAGGCGGGGAGGGAGCAATGAGCAGTTCTTC
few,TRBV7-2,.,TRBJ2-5,CASSIGGAGQIETQYF,TGTGCCAGCAGCATAGGAGGGGCGGGACAAATAGAGACCCAGTACTTC
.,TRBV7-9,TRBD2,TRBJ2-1,CASSLAAGVNVNEQFF,TGTGCCAGCAGCTTAGCGGCGGGAGTAAACGTCAATGAGCAGTTCTTC
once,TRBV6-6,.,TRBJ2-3,CASSYVGKGDTQYF,TGTGCCAGCAGTTACGTGGGGAAGGGGGATACGCAGTATTTT
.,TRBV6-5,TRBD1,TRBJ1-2,CASSTRDSYGYTF,TGTGCCAGCAGTACGAGGGACAGCTATGGCTACACCTTC
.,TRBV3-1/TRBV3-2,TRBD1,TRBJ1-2,CASRFGTEYGYTF,TGTGCCAGCAGATTTGGGACAGAATATGGCTACACCTTC
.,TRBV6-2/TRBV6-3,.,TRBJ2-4,CASSYTEENIQYF,TGTGCCAGCAGTTACACTGAAGAAAACATTCAGTACTTC
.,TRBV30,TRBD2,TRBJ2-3,CAWRGLAGGGTQYF,TGTGCCTGGAGGGGACTAGCGGGAGGGGGTACGCAGTATTTT
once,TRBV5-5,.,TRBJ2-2,CASSPAGGAGTGELFF,TGTGCCAGCAGCCCCGCTGGGGGGGCGGGCACCGGGGAGCTGTTTTTT
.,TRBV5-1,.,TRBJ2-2,CASSGTGYDTGELFF,TGCGCCAGCAGCGGTACAGGTTATGACACCGGGGAGCTGTTTTTT
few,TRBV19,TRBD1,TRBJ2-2,CASSTGYETGELFF,TGTGCCAGTTCGACAGGGTATGAAACCGGGGAGCTGTTTTTT
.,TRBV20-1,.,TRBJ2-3,CSASAAGASTDTQYF,TGCAGTGCTAGTGCTGCGGGGGCCAGCACAGATACGCAGTATTTT
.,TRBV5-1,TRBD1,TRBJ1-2,CASSMRQGPTNYGYTF,TGTGCCAGCAGCATGAGACAGGGGCCAACCAACTATGGCTACACCTTC
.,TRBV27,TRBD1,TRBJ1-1,CASSSSTGWANTEAFF,TGTGCCAGCAGTTCCTCGACAGGGTGGGCGAACACTGAAGCTTTCTTT
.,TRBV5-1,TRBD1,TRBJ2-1,CASSLAAGQGRNEQFF,TGCGCCAGCAGCTTGGCAGCGGGACAGGGGAGGAATGAGCAGTTCTTC
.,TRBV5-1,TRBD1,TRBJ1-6,CASSHATTGLNSPLHF,TGCGCCAGCAGCCACGCGACGACAGGGCTGAATTCACCCCTCCACTTT
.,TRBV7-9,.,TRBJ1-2,CASSPQVTRYGYTF,TGTGCCAGCAGCCCACAGGTGACTCGCTATGGCTACACCTTC
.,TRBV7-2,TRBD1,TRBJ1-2,CASSLESTGPYGYTF,TGTGCCAGCAGCTTAGAATCGACAGGGCCCTATGGCTACACCTTC
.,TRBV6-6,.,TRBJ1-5,CASDPKGRQPQHF,TGTGCCAGCGACCCCAAAGGACGTCAGCCCCAGCATTTT
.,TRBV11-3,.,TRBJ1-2,CASSSRGHPYGYTF,TGTGCCAGCAGCTCCCGGGGCCACCCCTATGGCTACACCTTC
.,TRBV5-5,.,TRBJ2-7,CASSLRGTYEQYF,TGTGCCAGCAGCTTGAGGGGAACCTACGAGCAGTACTTC
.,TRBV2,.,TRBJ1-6,CASHGPVGGPAGSPLHF,TGTGCCAGCCACGGGCCCGTGGGGGGGCCCGCCGGTTCACCCCTCCACTTT
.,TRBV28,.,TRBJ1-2,CASSLARASDYGYTF,TGTGCCAGCAGTTTAGCCCGGGCGTCGGACTATGGCTACACCTTC
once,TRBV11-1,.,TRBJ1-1,CASSRYRQANTEAFF,TGTGCCAGCAGCCGCTACCGACAAGCGAACACTGAAGCTTTCTTT
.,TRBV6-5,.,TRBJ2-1,CASSYGAGSAVVEQFF,TGTGCCAGCAGTTACGGGGCGGGATCCGCCGTAGTAGAGCAGTTCTTC
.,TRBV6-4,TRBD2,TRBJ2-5,CASSEHGLAGETQYF,TGTGCCAGCAGTGAACATGGACTAGCGGGAGAGACCCAGTACTTC
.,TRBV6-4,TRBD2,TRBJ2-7,CASSRLAGVGEQYF,TGTGCCAGCAGTAGACTAGCGGGGGTCGGCGAGCAGTACTTC
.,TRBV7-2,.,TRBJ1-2,CASSPTTPRANYGYTF,TGTGCCAGCAGCCCCACTACCCCCAGGGCAAACTATGGCTACACCTTC
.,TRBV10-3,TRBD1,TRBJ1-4,CASKSGGTEKLFF,TGTGCCTCGAAGTCAGGGGGCACTGAAAAACTGTTTTTT
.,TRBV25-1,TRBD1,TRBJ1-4,CASSGQGDEKLFF,TGTGCCAGCAGTGGGCAGGGGGATGAAAAACTGTTTTTT
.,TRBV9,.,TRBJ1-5,CASSADTGKYQPQHF,TGTGCCAGCAGCGCCGATACAGGAAAGTATCAGCCCCAGCATTTT
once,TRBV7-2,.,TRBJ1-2,CASSFGTPFYGYTF,TGTGCCAGCAGCTTCGGGACACCATTCTATGGCTACACCTTC
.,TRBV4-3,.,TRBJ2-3,CASSQGIPPANTDTQYF,TGCGCCAGCAGCCAAGGGATACCGCCAGCTAACACAGATACGCAGTATTTT
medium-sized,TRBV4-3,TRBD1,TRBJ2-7,CASSYSGTGESYEQYF,TGCGCCAGCAGCTACTCTGGGACAGGGGAGTCCTACGAGCAGTACTTC
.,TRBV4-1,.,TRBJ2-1,CASSQEGGGIVSYNEQFF,TGCGCCAGCAGCCAAGAGGGGGGCGGAATCGTCTCCTACAATGAGCAGTTCTTC
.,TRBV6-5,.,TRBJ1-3,CATRTPGNTIYF,TGTGCCACCAGGACTCCTGGAAACACCATATATTTT
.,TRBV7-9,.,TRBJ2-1,CASSLDGGYNEQFF,TGTGCCAGCAGCCTGGACGGGGGATACAATGAGCAGTTCTTC
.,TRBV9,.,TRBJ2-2,CASSPNTGELFF,TGTGCCAGCAGCCCGAACACCGGGGAGCTGTTTTTT
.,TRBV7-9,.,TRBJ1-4,CASSLRGEKLFF,TGTGCCAGCAGCTTACGGGGGGAAAAACTGTTTTTT
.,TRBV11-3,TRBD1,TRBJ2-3,CASSSGQDGDTQYF,TGTGCCAGCAGCTCCGGACAGGACGGGGATACGCAGTATTTT
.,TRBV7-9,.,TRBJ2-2,CASTGGELFF,TGTGCCAGCACTGGCGGGGAGCTGTTTTTT
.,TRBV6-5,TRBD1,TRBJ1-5,CASSKPGQDYQPQHF,TGTGCCAGCAGTAAACCGGGACAGGACTATCAGCCCCAGCATTTT
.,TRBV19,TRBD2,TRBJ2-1,CASSQKPGLAYLYEQFF,TGTGCCAGTAGTCAGAAACCGGGACTAGCGTATCTTTATGAGCAGTTCTTC
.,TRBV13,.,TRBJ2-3,CASSPSRDTQYF,TGTGCCAGCAGCCCCTCTCGGGATACGCAGTATTTT
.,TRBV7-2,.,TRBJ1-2,CASSPDIDGYTF,TGTGCCAGCAGCCCAGACATTGATGGCTACACCTTC